Each of the 23 T cell receptor beta chains below was sequenced from the same sample in a study of blood T cell repertoires in COVID-19 (TCRdb year 2020). Library preparation employed the immunoSEQ multiplex PCR assay. This is the immuneACCESS table as TCRdb keeps it, with only in-frame sequences that have V and J called. A part of the clones is gone; compared with another copy, unresolved V genes explain less than half, and the rest is unexplained. The sample has 250,000 to 300,000 clones on record, approximately 88% of them singletons. The ten largest account for roughly 10% of the sample. What was sequenced was peripheral blood. The origin of the receptors is a woman between 65 and 79 years old with COVID-19, enrolled during active disease.

The gene calls are TRBV11-2 and TRBJ1-1, with D maybe TRBD1 (6 bases). Germline CDR1 SGHAT, CDR2 FQNNGV. Trimming stripped 5 bases from V and 5 bases from J, with 12 bases between. This CDR3 has 13 amino acids. CDR3 sequence: CASSRGMGTEAFF. In nucleotides, the CDR3 is TGTGCCAGCAGCAGGGGGATGGGGACTGAAGCTTTCTTT.

J is TRBJ2-3 and V is TRBV5-4, with unresolved D. Germline V lookup: CDR1 SGHNT, CDR2 YYREEE (reference sequence). This CDR3 comprises 15 residues. V was shortened by 5 bases and J by 2 bases, with 15 bases between the two germline ends. CDR3 DNA: TGTGCCAGCAGATTAGATTCGCGGAACACAGATACGCAGTATTTT. The encoded protein is CASRLDSRNTDTQYF.

This clone was found once. The chain joins TRBV5-4 to TRBJ1-5, with 7 bases matching TRBD1. The CDR3 spans 14 residues. Germline values: CDR1 SGHNT, CDR2 YYREEE (reference sequence). Trimming removed 4 bases from V and 4 bases from J; junction bases left unmatched: 5. The CDR3 sequence: CASSEQGINQPQHF. The CDR3 DNA reads as TGTGCCAGCAGCGAACAGGGGATTAATCAGCCCCAGCATTTT.

The chain is built from TRBV24-1 and TRBJ2-5; D may be TRBD2 (5 bases). The CDR3 consists of 14 residues. The ends were cut back, 4 bases at V and 7 bases at J, with 15 bases in the middle. Germline CDR1 KGHDR, CDR2 SFDVKD. The CDR3 loop is CATSDPGRGRTQYF. The CDR3 region has the DNA TGTGCCACCAGTGACCCCGGGCGAGGGAGGACCCAGTACTTC.

The chain couples TRBV19 to TRBJ2-3; weak D call: TRBD2 (6 bases). The CDR3 sequence is 15 residues long. The V end lost 5 bases, the J end lost 4 bases, and 16 bases lay between the germline ends. Looked up from germline, CDR1 is LNHDA and CDR2 is SQIVND (reference sequence). The CDR3 is CASSSGLNRADTQYF. In DNA, the CDR3 is TGTGCCAGTAGTTCCGGACTAAACCGAGCAGATACGCAGTATTTT. Variable domain in full (rest from reference TRBV19 and TRBJ2-3): DGGITQSPKYLFRKEGQNVTLSCEQNLNHDAMYWYRQDPGQGLRLIYYSQIVNDFQKGDIAEGYSVSREKKESFPLTVTSAQKNPTAFYLCASSSGLNRADTQYFGPGTRLTVL.

This clone has a single count. For the CDR3, the DNA is TGTGCCAGCAGCCATGATCCGAGCAGCGGGGGCTACAATGAGCAGTTCTTC. Translation: CASSHDPSSGGYNEQFF. This chain connects TRBV3-1 (or the pseudogene TRBV3-2) to TRBJ2-1; 8 bases are shared with TRBD2. The CDR3 contains 17 residues. V lost 3 bases, J lost 3 bases, and 10 bases stayed unmatched. The germline gives CDR1 LGHDT, CDR2 YNNKEL (reference sequence).

The chain recombines TRBV18 with TRBJ1-5; tentatively, D is TRBD1 (6 bases). CDR1 KGHSH and CDR2 LQKENI come from the germline V gene. Between the trimmed V and J ends, which lost 4 bases and 5 bases, there was a span of 9 bases. The CDR3 runs 13 residues. CDR3 loop: CASSRDTDQPQHF. CDR3 coding DNA: TGTGCCAGCTCACGGGACACTGATCAGCCCCAGCATTTT.

The V gene is TRBV7-6, the J gene TRBJ1-6; D possibly corresponds to TRBD1 (5 bases). This CDR3 contains 15 residues. Germline V gives CDR1 SGHVS, CDR2 FNYEAQ. Trimming left V 0 bases short and J 5 bases short, with 8 bases between. The CDR3, as DNA: TGTGCCAGCAGCTTAGCGGGGGGGGATAATTCACCCCTCCACTTT. This codes for CASSLAGGDNSPLHF.

The sample holds one count of this clone. This chain links TRBV7-3 with TRBJ1-2; 9 bases line up with TRBD1. This CDR3 is 15 amino acids long. The germline V gene has CDR1 SGHTA and CDR2 FQGTGA. Germline trimming cut 6 bases from V and 6 bases from J; bases unmatched to any gene: 11. For the CDR3, the DNA is TGTGCCAGCAGTCCCTGGACAGGGGAATATCATGGCTACACCTTC. It is translated as CASSPWTGEYHGYTF.

CDR3 coding DNA: TGTGCCTGGAGGGACAGGGGAAGGACTGAAGCTTTCTTT. Translating it yields CAWRDRGRTEAFF. The V gene is TRBV30, the J gene TRBJ1-1, with 9 nucleotides matching TRBD1. This CDR3 region has 13 residues. With 3 bases clipped from V and 5 bases from J, the junction kept 4 bases outside the gene matches. CDR1 GTSNPN and CDR2 SVGIG come from the germline V gene (reference sequence).

The V and J genes are TRBV7-3 and TRBJ1-5; D is ambiguous. Trimming left V 4 bases short and J 5 bases short, with 3 bases between. Germline values: CDR1 SGHTA, CDR2 FQGTGA. The CDR3 is made up of 11 amino acids. Written as DNA, the CDR3 is TGTGCCAGCAGCTCGTATCAGCCCCAGCATTTT. Encoded protein: CASSSYQPQHF.

This clone was recorded once. This sequence joins TRBV30 and TRBJ1-5, with D perhaps matching TRBD1 (5 bases). This CDR3 has 14 amino acids. The germline V gene has CDR1 GTSNPN and CDR2 SVGIG (reference sequence). Deletions cut 0 bases from V and 2 bases from J, with 8 bases between. The CDR3 region has the DNA TGTGCCTGGAGTGTACAGGAACGCAATCAGCCCCAGCATTTT. Its translation: CAWSVQERNQPQHF.

The gene calls are TRBV7-9 and TRBJ1-4; weak D call: TRBD1 (6 bases). The CDR3 covers 19 residues. Germline V lookup: CDR1 SEHNR, CDR2 FQNEAQ (reference sequence). Trimming shortened V by 2 bases and J by 0 bases, and 19 bases separated the two germline ends. The CDR3 sequence: CASSLFPEGNRATNEKLFF. CDR3 DNA sequence: TGTGCCAGCAGCTTATTCCCAGAGGGGAACAGGGCAACTAATGAAAAACTGTTTTTT.

The rearrangement links TRBV5-4 to TRBJ1-2; D is ambiguous. V lost 0 bases to trimming and J lost 6 bases, with 9 bases between them. The CDR3 has 13 residues. Looked up from germline, CDR1 is SGHNT and CDR2 is YYREEE (reference sequence). This chain's CDR3 is CASSLVAEDGYTF. DNA for the CDR3: TGTGCCAGCAGCTTGGTGGCAGAAGATGGCTACACCTTC. Full variable domain (rest looked up from reference TRBV5-4 and TRBJ1-2): ETGVTQSPTHLIKTRGQQVTLRCSSQSGHNTVSWYQQALGQGPQFIFQYYREEENGRGNFPPRFSGLQFPNYSSELNVNALELDDSALYLCASSLVAEDGYTFGSGTRLTVV.

This clone appeared once. The chain couples TRBV19 to TRBJ1-1, with 11 bases lining up with TRBD1. The CDR3 length is 15 residues. After removal of 3 bases from V and 1 base from J, the junction contained 1 base not matched to a gene. CDR1 and CDR2 (germline): LNHDA, SQIVND (reference sequence). The CDR3 DNA reads as TGTGCCAGTAGTATTGGGACAGGGGGGAACACTGAAGCTTTCTTT. Translated: CASSIGTGGNTEAFF. The complete variable domain, with remaining parts taken from reference TRBV19 and TRBJ1-1, reads DGGITQSPKYLFRKEGQNVTLSCEQNLNHDAMYWYRQDPGQGLRLIYYSQIVNDFQKGDIAEGYSVSREKKESFPLTVTSAQKNPTAFYLCASSIGTGGNTEAFFGQGTRLTVV.

The genes are TRBV5-1 and TRBJ2-7; 12 bases are a match to TRBD2. The CDR3 loop spans 14 amino acids. Germline values: CDR1 SGHRS, CDR2 YFSETQ. J was trimmed by 5 bases and V by 3 bases; bases with no gene match: 3. In nucleotides, the CDR3 is TGCGCCAGCAGCTCTCTAGCGGGAGGGCACGAGCAGTACTTC. It codes for CASSSLAGGHEQYF. The variable domain in full, with the rest retrieved from reference TRBV5-1 and TRBJ2-7, is KAGVTQTPRYLIKTRGQQVTLSCSPISGHRSVSWYQQTPGQGLQFLFEYFSETQRNKGNFPGRFSGRQFSNSRSEMNVSTLELGDSALYLCASSSLAGGHEQYFGPGTRLTVT.

The chain links TRBV5-4 to TRBJ2-1; D might be TRBD1 (5 bases). The CDR3 runs 15 residues. Trimming took off 4 bases at V and 9 bases at J, with 20 bases between the two ends. Germline V gene data show CDR1 as SGHNT and CDR2 as YYREEE (reference sequence). CDR3 region: CASSPGQGLSREQFF. The CDR3 region has the DNA TGTGCCAGCAGCCCTGGCCAGGGATTGTCACGTGAGCAGTTCTTC.

The chain employs TRBV28 and TRBJ1-6, with D possibly matching TRBD1 (5 bases). CDR1 MDHEN and CDR2 SYDVKM come from the germline V gene. Deletions cut 8 bases from V and 10 bases from J, with 15 bases between. The CDR3 contains 13 residues. In nucleotides, the CDR3 is TGTGCCAGCCCTCGGGGGGAGGGATCACCCCTCCACTTT. It translates to CASPRGEGSPLHF.

This sequence joins TRBV19 and TRBJ1-6, with 10 bases matching TRBD1. V gave up 5 bases and J gave up 7 bases; unmatched junction bases: 5. From germline, CDR1 is LNHDA and CDR2 SQIVND (reference sequence). The CDR3 is 15 residues long. This chain's CDR3 is CASSVGQGRNSPLHF. DNA of the CDR3: TGTGCCAGTAGTGTGGGACAGGGGAGGAATTCACCCCTCCACTTT.

The chain links TRBV27 to TRBJ2-6; possibly TRBD1 for D (6 bases). The germline CDR1 and CDR2 sequences are MNHEY and SMNVEV (reference sequence). V lost 2 bases to trimming and J lost 1 base, with 15 bases between them. The CDR3 is made up of 18 amino acids. The CDR3 nucleotides read TGTGCCAGCAGTTTACGGCCAGGGGTTACATCTGGGGCCAACGTCCTGACTTTC. It yields the protein CASSLRPGVTSGANVLTF.

The V and J genes are TRBV7-3 and TRBJ2-2; TRBD2 is a possible D gene (6 bases). CDR3 length: 15 amino acids. Germline V CDR1 and CDR2: SGHTA, FQGTGA. Trimming took 2 bases from V and 2 from J, leaving 9 bases between them. CDR3 loop: CASSLQTRNTGELFF. The CDR3 DNA is TGTGCCAGCAGCTTACAGACTAGAAACACCGGGGAGCTGTTTTTT.

The CDR3 nucleotides are TGTGCCAGCAGCTTAGGGGCGGGAGGGCTCTACAATGAGCAGTTCTTC. Protein sequence: CASSLGAGGLYNEQFF. The chain couples TRBV11-2 to TRBJ2-1; TRBD2 aligns across 9 bases. CDR1 SGHAT and CDR2 FQNNGV come from the germline V gene. Trimming at V came to 1 base and at J to 3 bases, leaving 4 bases not matched to a gene. The CDR3 runs 16 residues.

This chain connects TRBV27 to TRBJ1-2; D might be TRBD1 (6 bases). Between the trimmed V and J ends, which lost 4 bases and 2 bases, there was a span of 14 bases. Germline CDR1 reads MNHEY; CDR2 reads SMNVEV (reference sequence). The CDR3 has 15 residues. The CDR3 DNA follows: TGTGCCAGCAGTTCTTGGAAAACAGGGAACTATGGCTACACCTTC. This encodes CASSSWKTGNYGYTF.